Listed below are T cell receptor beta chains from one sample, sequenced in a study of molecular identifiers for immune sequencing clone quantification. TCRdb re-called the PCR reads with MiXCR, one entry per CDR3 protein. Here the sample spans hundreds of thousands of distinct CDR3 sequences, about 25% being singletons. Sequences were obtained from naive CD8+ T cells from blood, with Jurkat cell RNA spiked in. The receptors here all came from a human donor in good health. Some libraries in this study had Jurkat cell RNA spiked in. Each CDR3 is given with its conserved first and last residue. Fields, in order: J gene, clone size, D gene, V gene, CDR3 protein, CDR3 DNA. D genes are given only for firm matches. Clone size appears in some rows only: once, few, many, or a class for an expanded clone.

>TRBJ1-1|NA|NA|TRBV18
CASSPVGGGEYTEAFF
TGTGCCAGCTCACCCGTGGGCGGGGGAGAGTACACTGAAGCTTTCTTT
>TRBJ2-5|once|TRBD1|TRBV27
CASRDRGDETQYF
TGTGCCAGCAGGGACAGGGGAGACGAGACCCAGTACTTC
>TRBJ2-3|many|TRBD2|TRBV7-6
CASSLLAGGRADTQYF
TGTGCCAGCAGCTTACTAGCGGGAGGTCGGGCAGATACGCAGTATTTT
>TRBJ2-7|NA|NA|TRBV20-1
CRARMLDAYEQYF
TGCAGAGCTAGAATGCTAGATGCCTACGAGCAGTACTTC
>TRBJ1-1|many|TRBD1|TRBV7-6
CASSLDRGRGEAFF
TGTGCCAGCAGCTTAGACAGGGGGCGGGGTGAAGCTTTCTTT
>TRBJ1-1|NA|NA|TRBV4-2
CASSQDEQPTTEAFF
TGTGCCAGCAGCCAAGATGAACAGCCGACCACTGAAGCTTTCTTT
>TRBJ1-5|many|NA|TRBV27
CASSFGVGGNQPQHF
TGTGCCAGCAGTTTTGGGGTCGGTGGCAATCAGCCCCAGCATTTT
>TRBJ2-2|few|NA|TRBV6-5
CASSFSTENTGELFF
TGTGCCAGCAGTTTCTCGACAGAGAACACCGGGGAGCTGTTTTTT
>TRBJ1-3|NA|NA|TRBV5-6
CASSPGLGNTIYF
TGTGCCAGCAGCCCGGGACTTGGAAACACCATATATTTT
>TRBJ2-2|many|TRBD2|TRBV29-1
CSVRLERGITGELFF
TGCAGCGTTCGCCTAGAGCGGGGCATTACCGGGGAGCTGTTTTTT
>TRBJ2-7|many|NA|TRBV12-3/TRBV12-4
CASSSNGGHEQYF
TGTGCCAGCAGTTCCAACGGGGGCCACGAGCAGTACTTC
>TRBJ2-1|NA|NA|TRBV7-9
CASSLPSAEQFF
TGTGCCAGCAGCTTACCTTCCGCTGAGCAGTTCTTC
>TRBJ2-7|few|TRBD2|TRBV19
CASSIAGARWEQYF
TGTGCCAGTAGTATTGCGGGAGCCCGATGGGAGCAGTACTTC
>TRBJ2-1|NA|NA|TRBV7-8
CASSWRLGNEQFF
TGTGCCAGCAGCTGGAGACTAGGAAACGAGCAGTTCTTC
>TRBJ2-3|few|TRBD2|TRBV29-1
CSVEGGVGGGAVDTQYF
TGCAGCGTTGAAGGGGGGGTAGGCGGGGGGGCCGTTGATACGCAGTATTTT
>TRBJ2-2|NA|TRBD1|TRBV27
CASSRQGSDGELFF
TGTGCCAGCAGTCGACAGGGATCCGACGGGGAGCTGTTTTTT
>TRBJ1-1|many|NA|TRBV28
CASKRAQGNTEAFF
TGTGCCAGCAAGAGGGCACAGGGGAACACTGAAGCTTTCTTT
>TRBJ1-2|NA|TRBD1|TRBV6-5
CASSRQGRPGYTF
TGTGCCAGCAGCCGACAGGGTAGGCCTGGCTACACCTTC
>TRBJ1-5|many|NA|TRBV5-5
CASSPPGVQPQHF
TGTGCCAGCAGCCCTCCGGGGGTTCAGCCCCAGCATTTT
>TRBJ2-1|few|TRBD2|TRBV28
CASTLAGFRNEQFF
TGTGCCAGCACCCTAGCGGGATTTCGCAATGAGCAGTTCTTC
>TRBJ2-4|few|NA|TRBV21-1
CASSQSGRPKNIQYF
TGTGCCAGCAGCCAAAGTGGGAGACCCAAAAACATTCAGTACTTC
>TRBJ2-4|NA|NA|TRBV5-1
CASSSWGGTEGKNIQYF
TGCGCCAGCAGCTCCTGGGGCGGGACAGAGGGCAAAAACATTCAGTACTTC
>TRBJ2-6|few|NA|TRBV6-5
CATAAGANVLTF
TGTGCCACCGCCGCTGGGGCCAACGTCCTGACTTTC
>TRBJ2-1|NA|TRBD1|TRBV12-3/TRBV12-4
CASSFNRGFYNEQFF
TGTGCCAGCAGTTTCAACAGGGGATTCTACAATGAGCAGTTCTTC
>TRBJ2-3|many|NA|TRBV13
CASSFEWGQDTDTQYF
TGTGCCAGCAGCTTTGAATGGGGACAAGACACAGATACGCAGTATTTT
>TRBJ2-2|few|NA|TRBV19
CASSIGVRELFF
TGTGCCAGTAGTATTGGGGTCCGGGAGCTGTTTTTT
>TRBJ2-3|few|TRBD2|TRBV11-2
CASSSMGGDTDTQYF
TGTGCCAGCAGCTCCATGGGGGGGGACACAGATACGCAGTATTTT
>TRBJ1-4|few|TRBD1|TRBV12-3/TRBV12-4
CASTLLPGQGEKLFF
TGTGCCAGCACCCTTTTACCGGGACAGGGGGAAAAACTGTTTTTT
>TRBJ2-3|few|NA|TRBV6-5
CASSYSWLVSSTDTQYF
TGTGCCAGCAGTTACTCCTGGCTGGTCTCTAGCACAGATACGCAGTATTTT
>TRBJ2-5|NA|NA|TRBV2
CASETQSF
TGTGCCAGCGAGACCCAGTCCTTC
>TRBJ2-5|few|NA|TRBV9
CASSVDGETQYF
TGTGCCAGCAGCGTAGACGGGGAGACCCAGTACTTC
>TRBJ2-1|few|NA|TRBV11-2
CASSRILGDNEQFF
TGTGCCAGCAGTAGAATCTTAGGGGACAATGAGCAGTTCTTC
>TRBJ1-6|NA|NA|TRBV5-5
CASSPQGGQGDFSSYNSPLHF
TGTGCCAGCAGCCCACAAGGGGGTCAGGGCGATTTCAGCTCCTATAATTCACCCCTCCACTTT
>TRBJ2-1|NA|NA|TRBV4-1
CASSQEGPGNSYNEQFF
TGCGCCAGCAGCCAAGAAGGACCCGGGAATTCCTACAATGAGCAGTTCTTC
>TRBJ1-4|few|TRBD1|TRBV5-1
CASSPDRETNEKLFF
TGCGCCAGCAGCCCAGACAGGGAGACTAATGAAAAACTGTTTTTT
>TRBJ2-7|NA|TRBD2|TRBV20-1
CSARDRASGKYEQYF
TGCAGTGCTAGAGATCGGGCTAGCGGGAAATACGAGCAGTACTTC
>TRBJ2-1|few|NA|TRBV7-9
CASNGASSYNEQFF
TGTGCCAGCAATGGGGCTAGCTCCTACAATGAGCAGTTCTTC
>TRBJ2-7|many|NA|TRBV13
CASSSGTGGHEQYF
TGTGCCAGCAGCTCTGGGACCGGCGGCCACGAGCAGTACTTC
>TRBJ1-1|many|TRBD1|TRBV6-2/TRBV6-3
CASSSSGGWRDTEAFF
TGTGCCAGCAGTTCTTCAGGGGGCTGGAGGGACACTGAAGCTTTCTTT
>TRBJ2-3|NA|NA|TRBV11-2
CASSLATGLLDTQYF
TGTGCCAGCAGCTTAGCTACAGGGTTGTTAGATACGCAGTATTTT
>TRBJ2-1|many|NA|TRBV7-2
CASSLDWGLSYNEQFF
TGTGCCAGCAGCTTGGATTGGGGACTGTCCTACAATGAGCAGTTCTTC
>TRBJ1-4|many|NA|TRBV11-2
CASSSDLSEKLFF
TGTGCCAGCAGCTCCGACTTAAGCGAAAAACTGTTTTTT
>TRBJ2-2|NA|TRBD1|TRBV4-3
CASSRDLVEGEGAWTGELFF
TGCGCCAGCAGCCGAGATCTTGTCGAGGGTGAGGGGGCTTGGACCGGGGAGCTGTTTTTT
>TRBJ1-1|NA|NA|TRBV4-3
CASSQDRRTDNTEAFF
TGCGCCAGCAGCCAAGATAGAAGAACGGACAACACTGAAGCTTTCTTT
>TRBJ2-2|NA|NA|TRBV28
CASSQGKVPGELFF
TGTGCCAGCAGTCAAGGGAAGGTGCCCGGGGAGCTGTTTTTT
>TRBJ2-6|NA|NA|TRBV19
CASSIEGASGANVLTF
TGTGCCAGTAGTATAGAGGGGGCATCCGGGGCCAACGTCCTGACTTTC
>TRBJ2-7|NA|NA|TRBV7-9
CASSLGRGGQYF
TGTGCCAGCAGCTTAGGCAGGGGCGGGCAGTACTTC
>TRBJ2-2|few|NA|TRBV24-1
CATSESGGGANTGELFF
TGTGCCACCAGTGAGTCAGGAGGGGGCGCGAACACCGGGGAGCTGTTTTTT
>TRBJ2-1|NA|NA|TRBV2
CASSPQTRLFYNEQFF
TGTGCCAGCAGTCCTCAGACCAGGCTGTTCTACAATGAGCAGTTCTTC
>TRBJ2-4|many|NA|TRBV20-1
CSATRRRDLAKNIQYF
TGCAGTGCTACCCGGAGGCGGGACCTAGCCAAAAACATTCAGTACTTC
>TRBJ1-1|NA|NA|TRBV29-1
CSVEKVGQRDTEAFF
TGCAGCGTCGAAAAAGTTGGGCAGCGGGACACTGAAGCTTTCTTT
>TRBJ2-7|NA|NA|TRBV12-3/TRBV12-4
CASSQFVPLSYEQYF
TGTGCCAGCAGTCAGTTCGTACCTCTCTCCTACGAGCAGTACTTC